This TCR beta chain was observed in a study of CD8 T cells in Susac syndrome. A word on this clonotype: No antigen is known for it.

Study outcomes and limitations: Regarding the TCR sequencing and HLA analysis, the study admitted that a relatively small number of individuals were involved.

Looked up from germline, CDR1 is SGHAT and CDR2 is FQNNGV. The CDR3 runs to 13 residues. Trimming removed 1 base at V and 7 bases at J, with 10 bases between. Reverse transcription of 0.5 to 1 ug RNA was performed with random hexamers. TCRdb reprocessed the immunoSEQ multiplex PCR reads with MiXCR, giving one entry per CDR3 protein. The sample lists 400,000 to 550,000 distinct CDR3 sequences; more than 80% were seen once. In blood CD8+ and CD4+ T cells, TCR beta underwent sequencing. The multiple sclerosis control group comprised treatment-naive patients with stable or active relapsing-remitting disease.

This clonotype originated in a human donor with multiple sclerosis. This chain joins TRBV11-2 and TRBJ1-2, with a possible D match to TRBD1 (6 bases). The sample taken for sequencing was CD8+ T cells from PBMCs. CDR3 in amino acids: CASSLGGAFGYTF. CDR3 DNA sequence: TGTGCCAGCAGCTTAGGGGGGGCCTTTGGCTACACCTTC.